A selection of T cell receptor beta chains follows, all from one sample in a study of metastatic and nonmetastatic thyroid tumors. TCRdb called clones again from the PCR reads with MiXCR. The profile covers around 16,000 clones, with about 23% appearing a single time and 9.5% to 13% taken by the ten largest. The specimen sequenced was blood. The receptors shown here come from a male donor with papillary thyroid cancer or a benign thyroid nodule (not recorded which). Some clones in this sample may be carry-over from other donors' samples. CDR3s include the opening cysteine and the closing phenylalanine or tryptophan. Fields, in order: CDR3 length, V gene, clone size, D gene, J gene, CDR3 DNA, CDR3 protein. The D gene is left open where the match is weak. The size field is filled for only some rows; it gives once, few, many or a size class.

len: 14
v_gene: TRBV6-2/TRBV6-3
abundance: few
d_gene: NA
j_gene: TRBJ1-2
CDR3nt: TGTGCCAGCAGTTACCAGCCCTGGATCTATGGCTACACCTTC
CDR3aa: CASSYQPWIYGYTF

len: 15
v_gene: TRBV30
abundance: many
d_gene: NA
j_gene: TRBJ2-3
CDR3nt: TGTGCCTGGAGTGTAGGGGGGACAGGCACAGATACGCAGTATTTT
CDR3aa: CAWSVGGTGTDTQYF

len: 18
v_gene: TRBV5-1
abundance: medium-sized
d_gene: TRBD1
j_gene: TRBJ2-1
CDR3nt: TGCGCCAGCAGACTGGGGACAGGGCTAACCCTCGTATACAATGAGCAGTTCTTC
CDR3aa: CASRLGTGLTLVYNEQFF

len: 15
v_gene: TRBV5-4
abundance: many
d_gene: NA
j_gene: TRBJ2-5
CDR3nt: TGTGCCAGCAGCTCGGAGGGGTACAGGGGAGAGACCCAGTACTTC
CDR3aa: CASSSEGYRGETQYF

len: 12
v_gene: TRBV20-1
abundance: many
d_gene: NA
j_gene: TRBJ1-1
CDR3nt: TGCAGTGCGCCTGCGGGCAACACTGAAGCTTTCTTT
CDR3aa: CSAPAGNTEAFF

len: 13
v_gene: TRBV7-2
abundance: once
d_gene: NA
j_gene: TRBJ2-7
CDR3nt: TGTGCCAGCAGCGAGACACCAATCGGGGAGCAGTACTTC
CDR3aa: CASSETPIGEQYF

len: 12
v_gene: TRBV6-1
abundance: medium-sized
d_gene: NA
j_gene: TRBJ2-7
CDR3nt: TGTGCCAGCAGTGAAGATGAAGGACTCCAGTACTTC
CDR3aa: CASSEDEGLQYF

len: 14
v_gene: TRBV27
abundance: few
d_gene: TRBD1
j_gene: TRBJ1-4
CDR3nt: TGTGCCAGCAGTCCCCAGGGGGTTTATGAAAAACTGTTTTTT
CDR3aa: CASSPQGVYEKLFF

len: 19
v_gene: TRBV3-1
abundance: NA
d_gene: TRBD2
j_gene: TRBJ2-3
CDR3nt: TGTGCCAGCAGCCAAGATGGGGTGCCAGGACTAGCGGGGGAAGATACGCAGTATTTT
CDR3aa: CASSQDGVPGLAGEDTQYF

len: 15
v_gene: TRBV11-3
abundance: many
d_gene: NA
j_gene: TRBJ1-1
CDR3nt: TGTGCCAGTGGGAAGGGAGCCACCTTCAACACTGAAGCTTTCTTT
CDR3aa: CASGKGATFNTEAFF

len: 12
v_gene: TRBV7-3
abundance: many
d_gene: NA
j_gene: TRBJ2-3
CDR3nt: TGTGCCAGCAGCTTAACGGAGGGAACGCAGTATTTT
CDR3aa: CASSLTEGTQYF

len: 17
v_gene: TRBV5-1
abundance: medium-sized
d_gene: TRBD2
j_gene: TRBJ2-7
CDR3nt: TGCGCCAGCAGCTTGGTTGCGGGGGGACCGAGCTCCTACGAGCAGTACTTC
CDR3aa: CASSLVAGGPSSYEQYF

len: 15
v_gene: TRBV9
abundance: many
d_gene: TRBD1
j_gene: TRBJ1-6
CDR3nt: TGTGCCAGCAGCGCCTCGGGACAGGGCTATTCACCCCTCCACTTT
CDR3aa: CASSASGQGYSPLHF

len: 13
v_gene: TRBV20-1
abundance: medium-sized
d_gene: NA
j_gene: TRBJ1-5
CDR3nt: TGCAGTGCTAGAGTGGGGAGCAATCAGCCCCAGCATTTT
CDR3aa: CSARVGSNQPQHF

len: 17
v_gene: TRBV6-2/TRBV6-3
abundance: NA
d_gene: TRBD2
j_gene: TRBJ2-4
CDR3nt: TGTGCCAGCAGTTACTCTTACGGGAGGGCCACCAAAAACATTCAGTACTTC
CDR3aa: CASSYSYGRATKNIQYF

len: 15
v_gene: TRBV7-8
abundance: NA
d_gene: NA
j_gene: TRBJ1-2
CDR3nt: TGTGCCAGCAGCGTAGGGGCAGGGAGTAATTATGGCTACACCTTC
CDR3aa: CASSVGAGSNYGYTF

len: 15
v_gene: TRBV12-3/TRBV12-4
abundance: medium-sized
d_gene: TRBD1
j_gene: TRBJ1-5
CDR3nt: TGTGCCAGCAGTTTAAGACAGGGGAGCAATCAGCCCCAGCATTTT
CDR3aa: CASSLRQGSNQPQHF

len: 13
v_gene: TRBV3-1
abundance: many
d_gene: NA
j_gene: TRBJ2-5
CDR3nt: TGTGCCAGCAGCATTTCAGGGTCAGAGACCCAGTACTTC
CDR3aa: CASSISGSETQYF

len: 11
v_gene: TRBV6-1
abundance: medium-sized
d_gene: NA
j_gene: TRBJ1-2
CDR3nt: TGTGCCAGCAGTGACGACAGTCTCTACACCTTC
CDR3aa: CASSDDSLYTF

len: 16
v_gene: TRBV6-4
abundance: many
d_gene: TRBD2
j_gene: TRBJ2-3
CDR3nt: TGTGCCAGCAGTGACTCAAAAACTAGCGACACAGATACGCAGTATTTT
CDR3aa: CASSDSKTSDTDTQYF

len: 14
v_gene: TRBV19
abundance: many
d_gene: NA
j_gene: TRBJ1-5
CDR3nt: TGTGCCAGTACCCGCGGGGGAACGGCTCAGCCCCAGCATTTT
CDR3aa: CASTRGGTAQPQHF

len: 13
v_gene: TRBV29-1
abundance: many
d_gene: NA
j_gene: TRBJ1-4
CDR3nt: TGCAGCGCTGGTTTGGGTTCCAATGAAAAACTGTTTTTT
CDR3aa: CSAGLGSNEKLFF

len: 15
v_gene: TRBV28
abundance: medium-sized
d_gene: TRBD1
j_gene: TRBJ2-7
CDR3nt: TGTGCCAGCAGTTCCTCCGGGACAGGGTTTTCGGAGCAGTACTTC
CDR3aa: CASSSSGTGFSEQYF

len: 13
v_gene: TRBV4-1
abundance: medium-sized
d_gene: NA
j_gene: TRBJ2-7
CDR3nt: TGCGCCAGCAGCCAAGACGAAGTCGACGAGCAGTACTTC
CDR3aa: CASSQDEVDEQYF

len: 16
v_gene: TRBV30
abundance: many
d_gene: NA
j_gene: TRBJ1-1
CDR3nt: TGTGCCTGGAGTGCTCGTGGGGGAGAAATGAACACTGAAGCTTTCTTT
CDR3aa: CAWSARGGEMNTEAFF

len: 11
v_gene: TRBV20-1
abundance: many
d_gene: NA
j_gene: TRBJ1-4
CDR3nt: TGCAGTGCTAGAGAGGACAGAAAACTGTTTTTT
CDR3aa: CSAREDRKLFF

len: 15
v_gene: TRBV30
abundance: many
d_gene: NA
j_gene: TRBJ1-1
CDR3nt: TGTGCCTGGAGTGTAAGAGTATGGGGGGACACTGAAGCTTTCTTT
CDR3aa: CAWSVRVWGDTEAFF

len: 14
v_gene: TRBV6-2/TRBV6-3
abundance: NA
d_gene: NA
j_gene: TRBJ1-4
CDR3nt: TGTGCCAGCAGTTCCCAGGGGCTGAGTGAAAAACTGTTTTTT
CDR3aa: CASSSQGLSEKLFF

len: 14
v_gene: TRBV30
abundance: many
d_gene: NA
j_gene: TRBJ2-5
CDR3nt: TGTGCCTGGAGTGTAGGGGCAGGGACGGAGACCCAGTACTTC
CDR3aa: CAWSVGAGTETQYF

len: 13
v_gene: TRBV5-1
abundance: medium-sized
d_gene: NA
j_gene: TRBJ2-7
CDR3nt: TGCGCCAGCAGCTGGGCGGGGGCCGTCGAGCAGTACTTC
CDR3aa: CASSWAGAVEQYF

len: 14
v_gene: TRBV27
abundance: many
d_gene: NA
j_gene: TRBJ1-5
CDR3nt: TGTGCCAGCAGTGACAGGCCGGGCAATCAGCCCCAGCATTTT
CDR3aa: CASSDRPGNQPQHF

len: 15
v_gene: TRBV7-9
abundance: many
d_gene: NA
j_gene: TRBJ1-1
CDR3nt: TGTGCCAGCAGCATTCAACAGACCCACAACACTGAAGCTTTCTTT
CDR3aa: CASSIQQTHNTEAFF

len: 12
v_gene: TRBV10-2
abundance: many
d_gene: NA
j_gene: TRBJ1-1
CDR3nt: TGCGCCAGCAGTCGGGGGAACACTGAAGCTTTCTTT
CDR3aa: CASSRGNTEAFF